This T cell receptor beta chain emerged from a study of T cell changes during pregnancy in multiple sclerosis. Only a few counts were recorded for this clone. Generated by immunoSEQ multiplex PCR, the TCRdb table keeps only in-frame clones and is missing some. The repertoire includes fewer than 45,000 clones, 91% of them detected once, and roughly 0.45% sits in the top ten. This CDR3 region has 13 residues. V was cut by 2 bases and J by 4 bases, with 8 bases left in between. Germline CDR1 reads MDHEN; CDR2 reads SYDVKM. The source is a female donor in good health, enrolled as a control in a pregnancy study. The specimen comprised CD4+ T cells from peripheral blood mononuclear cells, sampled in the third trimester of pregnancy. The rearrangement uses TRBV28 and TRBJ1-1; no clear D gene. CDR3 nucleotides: TGTGCCAGCAGTTTAACCGGGATCACTGAAGCTTTCTTT. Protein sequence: CASSLTGITEAFF.